The clone carrying this T cell receptor (beta chain) has at least ten counts. No antigen is known for it. The read falls 3 residues short of the CDR3 end, and the missing part is taken from the germline J gene. This sample is drawn from a study of T cell clonality in common variable immunodeficiency. Unmatched junction bases numbered 4, after V lost 3 bases and J lost 4 bases. There are 14 residues in the CDR3. Germline V gene lookup returns CDR1 DFQATT and CDR2 SNEGSKA (reference sequence). Study-wide results and limits: Authors noted CVID clonality's cause needs subpopulation repertoire sequencing. Repertoire-complication correlations in CVID were limited by patient heterogeneity. Reportedly, TCR beta sequences from common variable immunodeficiency showed fewer deletions and N-nucleotide insertions.

Profiling relied on immunoSEQ multiplex PCR, and the TCRdb table lists in-frame clones only, not all of them. Altogether tens of thousands of clones were found in the sample, and no singletons occur. Sequenced input: peripheral blood mononuclear cells. The rearrangement joins TRBV20-1 to TRBJ2-7; 12 nucleotides align to TRBD1. The source is a person between 18 and 75 years old in good health. The CDR3 here is CSASGTGGSYEQYF. The CDR3 DNA, read in part, is TGCAGTGCTAGCGGGACAGGGGGCTCGTACGAG.